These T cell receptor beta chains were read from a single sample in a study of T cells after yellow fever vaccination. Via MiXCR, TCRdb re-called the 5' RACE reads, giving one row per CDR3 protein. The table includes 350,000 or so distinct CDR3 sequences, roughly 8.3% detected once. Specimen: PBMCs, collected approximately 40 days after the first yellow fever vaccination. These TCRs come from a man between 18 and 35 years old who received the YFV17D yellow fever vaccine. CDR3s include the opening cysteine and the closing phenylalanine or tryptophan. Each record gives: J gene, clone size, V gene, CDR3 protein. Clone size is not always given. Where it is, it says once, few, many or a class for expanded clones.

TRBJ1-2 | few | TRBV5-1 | CASSLQGASYGYTF
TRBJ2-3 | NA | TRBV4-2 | CASSPRPGLAYKTSTDTQYF
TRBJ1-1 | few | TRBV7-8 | CAGRELLNTEAFF
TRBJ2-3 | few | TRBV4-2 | CASSQSRGRSTDTQYF
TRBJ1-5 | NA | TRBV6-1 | CASSDGGPKNNQPQHF
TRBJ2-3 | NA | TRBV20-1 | CSAREIRIDAQYF
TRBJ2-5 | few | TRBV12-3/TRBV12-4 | CASSPNGETQYF
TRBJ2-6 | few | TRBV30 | CAWDSNVLTF
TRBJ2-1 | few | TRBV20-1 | CSAGKGQEEQFF
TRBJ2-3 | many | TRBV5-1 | CASSLNTDTQYF
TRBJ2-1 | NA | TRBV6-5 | CASSYQLAGVGNNEQFF
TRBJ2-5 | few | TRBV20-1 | CSASGAGGETQYF
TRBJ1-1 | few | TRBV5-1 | CASSWDRAPTEAFF
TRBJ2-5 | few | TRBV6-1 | CASSELAVMMKTQYF
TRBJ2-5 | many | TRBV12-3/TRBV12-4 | CASSFGATQYF
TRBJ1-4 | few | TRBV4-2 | CASSQDLQGRREKLFF
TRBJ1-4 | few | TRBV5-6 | CASSRGGVGEKLFF
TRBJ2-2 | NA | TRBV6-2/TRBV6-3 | CATVGVGELFF
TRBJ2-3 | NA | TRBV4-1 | CASSQRPPYSTSGGGTDTQYF
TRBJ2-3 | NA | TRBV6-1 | CASSRTGSSTDTQYF
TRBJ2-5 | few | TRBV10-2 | CASRATGTGETQYF
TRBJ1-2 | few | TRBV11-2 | CASSSSSVNYGYTF
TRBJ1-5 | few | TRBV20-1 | CSARKGVVIGPQHF
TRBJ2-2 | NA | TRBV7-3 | CASSSTGIGGELFF
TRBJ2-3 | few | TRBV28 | CASRIAGTNTDTQYF
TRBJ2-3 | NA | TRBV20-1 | CSARGNLEDTQYF
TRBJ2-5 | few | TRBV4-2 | CASSQGWGETQYF
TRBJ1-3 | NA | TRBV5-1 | CASRPTTGSGYTIYF